The 32 T cell receptor beta chains below were found in one sample sequenced in a study of blood T cell repertoires in COVID-19. This table comes from immunoSEQ multiplex PCR, and its TCRdb copy is limited to in-frame clones, with some not included. This sample has over 250,000 clones, with 89% found just once. Material for sequencing was peripheral blood. The receptors originated from a woman in her sixties with acute or convalescent COVID-19.

This chain uses TRBV7-8 with TRBJ1-2; D may be TRBD1 (6 bases). This CDR3 spans 16 amino acids. V dropped 0 bases and J dropped 0 bases, with 11 bases sitting between them. Germline V lookup: CDR1 SGHVS, CDR2 FQNEAQ. CDR3 protein: CASSLAGYRANYGYTF. The CDR3 bases are TGTGCCAGCAGCTTAGCCGGATACAGGGCTAACTATGGCTACACCTTC.

The J gene is TRBJ1-5, the V gene TRBV28, with D maybe TRBD1 (6 bases). The CDR3 has 16 residues. V dropped 6 bases and J dropped 1 base, with 16 bases sitting between them. CDR1 is MDHEN, CDR2 SYDVKM, per germline. This chain's CDR3 is CASRTTGRGSNQPQHF. The DNA of the CDR3 is TGTGCCAGCAGGACAACCGGCAGGGGCAGCAATCAGCCCCAGCATTTT.

This clone was counted once. The V gene is TRBV12-3 or TRBV12-4, the J gene TRBJ1-5; maybe TRBD1 (5 bases). The ends were cut back, 5 bases at V and 4 bases at J, with 9 bases in the middle. This CDR3 contains 13 residues. CDR3 sequence (DNA): TGTGCCAGCAGTCTGACAGTGAATCAGCCCCAGCATTTT. Translating gives CASSLTVNQPQHF.

The chain combines TRBV28 with TRBJ2-2; 7 bases align to TRBD1. Germline assignment: CDR1 MDHEN and CDR2 SYDVKM. This CDR3 has 17 residues. Germline trimming cut 4 bases from V and 1 base from J; bases unmatched to any gene: 9. The CDR3 sequence is CASSSPTGQLNTGELFF. As DNA, the CDR3 is TGTGCCAGCAGTTCCCCCACGGGACAGCTGAACACCGGGGAGCTGTTTTTT.

V usage is TRBV18 and J usage is TRBJ2-7, with 8 bases fitting TRBD2. There are 15 residues in the CDR3. Germline V CDR1 and CDR2: KGHSH, LQKENI. After removal of 3 bases from V and 0 bases from J, the junction contained 4 bases not matched to a gene. The CDR3 sequence is CASSPGTRPSYEQYF. The CDR3 DNA reads TGTGCCAGCTCACCTGGGACTAGGCCCTCCTACGAGCAGTACTTC.

The chain employs TRBV19 and TRBJ2-2; the match to TRBD1 covers 9 bases. V lost 3 bases to trimming and J lost 4 bases; unmatched junction nucleotides: 6. The CDR3 is 16 residues long. Looked up from germline, CDR1 is LNHDA and CDR2 is SQIVND (reference sequence). The CDR3 protein is CASSIRGQGGTGELFF. The CDR3 nucleotides are TGTGCCAGTAGTATTAGGGGACAGGGCGGCACCGGGGAGCTGTTTTTT.

V gene TRBV6-5 combines with J gene TRBJ2-7, with D tentatively TRBD2 (5 bases). The germline V gene has CDR1 MNHEY and CDR2 SVGAGI. The CDR3 spans 14 residues. V was trimmed by 4 bases and J by 4 bases, leaving 14 bases between them. The CDR3 bases are TGTGCCAGCAGTTGGGGTACTAGTAGTTACGAGCAGTACTTC. Translating gives CASSWGTSSYEQYF.

The chain is built from TRBV7-7 and TRBJ2-5; 7 bases are a match to TRBD1. Germline CDR1 reads SSHAT; CDR2 reads FNYEAQ (reference sequence). The CDR3 totals 13 residues. The J segment lost 2 bases and the V segment lost 6 bases, leaving 3 bases of the junction unmatched. The CDR3 loop reads CASSQDRQETQYF. The CDR3 DNA sequence: TGTGCCAGCAGTCAGGACAGGCAAGAGACCCAGTACTTC.

The rearrangement uses TRBV6-1 and TRBJ1-1, with 7 bases aligning to TRBD1. The CDR3 length is 16 residues. J lost 5 bases, V lost 4 bases, and 13 bases had no gene match. Germline V CDR1 and CDR2: MNHNS, SASEGT. As DNA, the CDR3 is TGTGCCAGCAGTGCCCTAACTACAGGGGTGGTTACTGAAGCTTTCTTT. This codes for CASSALTTGVVTEAFF.

J is TRBJ2-5 and V is TRBV14, with a weak D call TRBD2 (5 bases). The CDR3 runs to 14 residues. Germline values: CDR1 SGHDN, CDR2 FVKESK. Trimming took 2 bases from V and 1 from J, leaving 8 bases between them. The CDR3 nucleotides are TGTGCCAGCAGCCAAAGGGAGCTCCAAGAGACCCAGTACTTC. Amino acids: CASSQRELQETQYF.

The rearrangement joins TRBV3-1 (or the pseudogene TRBV3-2) to TRBJ2-2; 12 nucleotides line up with TRBD2. Germline CDR1 is LGHDT and CDR2 is YNNKEL (reference sequence). CDR3 length equals 16 residues. V was clipped by 4 bases and J by 5 bases; unmatched bases: 5. CDR3: CASSLTSGRSTGELFF. The CDR3 coding sequence is TGTGCCAGCAGCCTCACTAGCGGGAGGTCGACCGGGGAGCTGTTTTTT.

J is TRBJ2-3 and V is TRBV28, with a weak D call TRBD2 (6 bases). Trimming pared 3 bases from V and 6 bases from J, leaving 13 bases between. CDR1 and CDR2 from the germline V gene are MDHEN and SYDVKM. The CDR3 runs to 14 residues. The CDR3 DNA reads as TGTGCCAGCAGTTTGAGAGGACTACTTGATACGCAGTATTTT. It is translated as CASSLRGLLDTQYF.

The chain recombines TRBV7-2 with TRBJ1-1; unclear D gene. V was clipped by 2 bases and J by 0 bases, with 4 bases between them. The length of the CDR3 is 13 residues. Germline V gene lookup returns CDR1 SGHTA and CDR2 FQGNSA. The DNA for the CDR3 is TGTGCCAGCAGCTTAACACTGAACACTGAAGCTTTCTTT. Its protein product is CASSLTLNTEAFF.

V and J are TRBV9 and TRBJ1-2; D possibly corresponds to TRBD1 (5 bases). Germline V CDR1 and CDR2: SGDLS, YYNGEE. Deletions cut 0 bases from V and 2 bases from J, with 11 bases between. The CDR3 consists of 15 residues. DNA of the CDR3: TGTGCCAGCAGCGTAGGGCCACAGGTCAACTATGGCTACACCTTC. It specifies CASSVGPQVNYGYTF.

This chain connects TRBV5-1 to TRBJ1-6; D is undetermined. CDR3 size: 15 residues. V was pared by 0 bases and J by 8 bases, with 12 bases between. In germline, CDR1 is SGHRS, CDR2 YFSETQ. CDR3 DNA sequence: TGCGCCAGCAGCTTGGCCTTACGAGGATATTCACCCCTCCACTTT. It translates to CASSLALRGYSPLHF.

This chain uses TRBV14 with TRBJ2-1; 13 positions match TRBD2. V lost 6 bases, J lost 8 bases, and 7 bases stayed unmatched. The CDR3 sequence is 15 residues long. CDR1 and CDR2 (germline): SGHDN, FVKESK. The CDR3, as DNA: TGTGCCAGCAGGGCTGGACTAGCGGGAGTAGATGAGCAGTTCTTC. It translates to CASRAGLAGVDEQFF.

J is TRBJ2-3 and V is TRBV9; 10 bases are shared with TRBD1. J was trimmed by 2 bases and V by 1 base; bases with no gene match: 4. The CDR3 extends over 16 amino acids. Germline V gene sequence: CDR1 SGDLS, CDR2 YYNGEE. In DNA, the CDR3 is TGTGCCAGCAGCGTAAGACAGGGGGCATTCACAGATACGCAGTATTTT. This encodes CASSVRQGAFTDTQYF.

This chain uses TRBV19 with TRBJ2-2; D may be TRBD2 (6 bases). The CDR3 spans 16 residues. Deletions cut 5 bases from V and 8 bases from J, with 21 bases between. Germline-derived CDR1 and CDR2 are LNHDA and SQIVND (reference sequence). The CDR3 spells CASSGAGSFAGGELFF. CDR3 coding DNA: TGTGCCAGTAGTGGTGCCGGGAGTTTCGCAGGGGGGGAGCTGTTTTTT.

This chain connects TRBV6-6 to TRBJ1-1, with 7 bases matching TRBD1. Germline V gives CDR1 MNHNY, CDR2 SVGAGI (reference sequence). The CDR3 contains 11 residues. Losses at the gene ends were 5 bases for V and 8 bases for J; bases not matched to a gene: 2. As DNA, the CDR3 is TGTGCCAGCAGTCCGGACAGGGAAGCTTTCTTT. Translating gives CASSPDREAFF.

J is TRBJ2-5 and V is TRBV6-2 or TRBV6-3; no clear D. The CDR3 has 11 residues. In germline, CDR1 is MNHEY, CDR2 SVGEGT. The V end lost 2 bases, the J end lost 7 bases, and 5 bases lay between the germline ends. Written as DNA, the CDR3 is TGTGCCAGCAGTTACGGCGGGACCCAGTACTTC. This translates into CASSYGGTQYF.

DNA of the CDR3: TGTGCCAGCAAAATCGGTATGGGAGGAGAGTTCGAAAAACTGTTTTTT. It specifies CASKIGMGGEFEKLFF. The chain links TRBV5-5 to TRBJ1-4, with unresolved D. The CDR3 contains 16 residues. Deletions cut 6 bases from V and 8 bases from J, with 23 bases between. Germline CDR1 is SGHKS and CDR2 is YYEKEE (reference sequence).

This sequence joins TRBV4-3 and TRBJ2-5; TRBD1 aligns across 7 bases. The V gene end was trimmed by 0 bases and the J gene end by 5 bases; junction bases not matched to a gene: 3. The germline gives CDR1 LGHNA, CDR2 YSLEER. CDR3 length: 14 amino acids. The CDR3 DNA sequence: TGCGCCAGCAGCCAAGATAACAGGGGCGAGACCCAGTACTTC. Its protein is CASSQDNRGETQYF.

The chain employs TRBV6-5 and TRBJ2-5, with a weak D call TRBD2 (6 bases). Deletions cut 8 bases from V and 2 bases from J, with 12 bases between. The germline V gene encodes CDR1 MNHEY and CDR2 SVGAGI. The CDR3 contains 13 residues. CDR3 residues: CASLRDSQETQYF. CDR3 nucleotides: TGTGCCAGCCTCCGGGACTCTCAAGAGACCCAGTACTTC.

The genes are TRBV2 and TRBJ2-2; possible D gene TRBD2, 5 bases. This CDR3 has 15 residues. Per germline, CDR1 SNHLY and CDR2 FYNNEI. Deletions cut 4 bases from V and 3 bases from J, with 12 bases between. Here the CDR3 DNA reads TGTGCCAGCAGTGGGACTTCTAGGTACACCGGGGAGCTGTTTTTT. This encodes CASSGTSRYTGELFF.

This chain connects TRBV7-9 to TRBJ2-5, with 14 bases that match TRBD2. CDR3 size: 19 residues. Per germline, CDR1 SEHNR and CDR2 FQNEAQ (reference sequence). The V segment lost 5 bases and the J segment 1 base; nucleotides outside the gene matches: 12. CDR3 protein: CASSTRLAGGPVFQETQYF. The DNA of the CDR3 is TGTGCCAGCAGCACCCGACTAGCGGGAGGGCCGGTATTCCAAGAGACCCAGTACTTC.

J is TRBJ1-6 and V is TRBV5-6; TRBD1 is a possible D gene (5 bases). The CDR3 covers 12 residues. Germline V gene sequence: CDR1 SGHDT, CDR2 YYEEEE. V was cut by 4 bases and J by 9 bases, with 8 bases left in between. This CDR3 reads CASSRQGSPLHF. The CDR3 nucleotides are TGTGCCAGCAGCCGCCAGGGTTCACCCCTCCACTTT.

This chain joins TRBV5-6 and TRBJ1-2; D gene unclear. The V gene's germline CDR1 is SGHDT and CDR2 YYEEEE. CDR3 length equals 14 residues. V was trimmed by 4 bases and J by 4 bases, leaving 14 bases between them. The CDR3 loop is CASSPGRGIYGYTF. CDR3 in DNA: TGTGCCAGCAGCCCTGGTCGGGGAATCTATGGCTACACCTTC.

The V and J genes are TRBV2 and TRBJ2-3; 13 bases align to TRBD2. The trim removed 2 bases at V and 4 bases at J, leaving 9 bases unmatched. The CDR3 runs to 18 residues. Germline-derived CDR1 and CDR2 are SNHLY and FYNNEI. CDR3 region: CASSERLTSGGRSDTQYF. DNA of the CDR3: TGTGCCAGCAGTGAACGGTTGACTAGCGGGGGGAGGTCAGATACGCAGTATTTT.

This clone has a single count. The DNA for the CDR3 is TGTGCCAGCAGTGAATGGGGGACTAGCGGTTACAATGAGCAGTTCTTC. Translation: CASSEWGTSGYNEQFF. V and J are TRBV25-1 and TRBJ2-1, with TRBD2 matching over 11 bases. The CDR3 has 16 residues. CDR1 is MGHDK and CDR2 is SYGVNS in the germline V gene. The trim removed 1 base at V and 4 bases at J, leaving 3 bases unmatched. Based on the CDR3 plus reference TRBV25-1 and TRBJ2-1, the full variable domain is EADIYQTPRYLVIGTGKKITLECSQTMGHDKMYWYQQDPGMELHLIHYSYGVNSTEKGDLSSESTVSRIRTEHFPLTLESARPSHTSQYLCASSEWGTSGYNEQFFGPGTRLTVL.

The V call is TRBV7-2, the J call TRBJ1-1; D ambiguous. Germline V gene data show CDR1 as SGHTA and CDR2 as FQGNSA. V shed 5 bases and J shed 0 bases, with 7 bases lying between them. The CDR3 is 13 amino acids. CDR3 amino acids: CASSTVLNTEAFF. In DNA form, the CDR3 reads TGTGCCAGCAGCACAGTCCTGAACACTGAAGCTTTCTTT.

The V and J genes are TRBV7-8 and TRBJ1-2; D is perhaps TRBD1 (6 bases). This CDR3 has 12 residues. Trimming shortened V by 8 bases and J by 5 bases, and 12 bases separated the two germline ends. The germline V gene encodes CDR1 SGHVS and CDR2 FQNEAQ. The CDR3 DNA is TGTGCCAGCGGCGGACAGCCGTATGGCTACACCTTC. Its protein is CASGGQPYGYTF.

The chain links TRBV28 to TRBJ2-1, with 13 bases matching TRBD2. The CDR3 consists of 18 residues. CDR1 and CDR2 (germline): MDHEN, SYDVKM. The V gene end was trimmed by 0 bases and the J gene end by 7 bases; junction bases not matched to a gene: 9. The CDR3 spells CASSLWGWTSGSKNEQFF. Here the CDR3 DNA reads TGTGCCAGCAGTTTATGGGGGTGGACTAGCGGGAGTAAAAATGAGCAGTTCTTC.